These 6 T cell receptor beta chains were sequenced from one sample in a study of shared clonotypes between healthy human individuals (TCRdb year 2020). Library method: the immunoSEQ multiplex PCR assay. The source is immuneACCESS, and TCRdb retained only in-frame sequences with V and J called. Part of the clones is not carried over; for the studies checked, unresolved V genes explain less than half of this, and the remainder is unexplained. This sample comprises around 240,000 clones, 60% to 70% of them detected only once. The ten largest clones take up around 10% of the sample. The specimen was memory CD4+ T cells sorted from blood. Interpreted using the paper, the cell subset or site label stands for: CD45RA-negative fraction. Source of these receptors: a man aged 30-40 years in good health.

A few counts support this clone. The rearrangement uses TRBV2 and TRBJ1-5; D remains unclear. The germline gives CDR1 SNHLY, CDR2 FYNNEI. Trimming shortened V by 4 bases and J by 6 bases, and 10 bases separated the two germline ends. CDR3 length equals 13 residues. The CDR3 sequence is CASSVQNGQPQHF. As DNA, the CDR3 is TGTGCCAGCAGTGTACAGAACGGTCAGCCCCAGCATTTT.

This clone was seen only a few times. The V and J genes are TRBV18 and TRBJ2-2, with 7 positions matching TRBD1. V lost 2 bases to trimming and J lost 3 bases; unmatched junction nucleotides: 9. The length of the CDR3 is 17 residues. Germline V gene lookup returns CDR1 KGHSH and CDR2 LQKENI. The CDR3 sequence: CASSPRGRSRDTGELFF. The CDR3 region has the DNA TGTGCCAGCTCACCAAGGGGGCGGTCCCGGGACACCGGGGAGCTGTTTTTT.

This clone was recorded a few times. The V call is TRBV4-1, the J call TRBJ2-1; tentatively, D is TRBD2 (6 bases). The CDR3 length is 19 residues. The V gene's germline CDR1 is MGHRA and CDR2 YSYEKL. The V end was cut by 2 bases, the J end by 10 bases, with 30 bases between. The CDR3 region is CASSQSWGGDLDRRVEQFF. DNA for the CDR3: TGCGCCAGCAGCCAAAGTTGGGGCGGGGACTTGGACCGCCGCGTCGAGCAGTTCTTC.

The rearrangement joins TRBV7-2 to TRBJ2-1; TRBD2 aligns across 8 bases. With V trimmed by 2 bases and J by 2 bases, 5 bases remained unmatched. CDR3 size: 16 residues. Germline V gene sequence: CDR1 SGHTA, CDR2 FQGNSA. CDR3 protein: CASSLRTTSAYNEQFF. CDR3 sequence (DNA): TGTGCCAGCAGCTTACGAACGACTAGCGCCTACAATGAGCAGTTCTTC.

This clone showed up just a few times. The V call is TRBV4-3, the J call TRBJ2-5, with D unresolved. The CDR3 runs to 16 residues. Germline assignment: CDR1 LGHNA and CDR2 YSLEER. With 0 bases removed from V and 7 bases from J, the gap between germline ends came to 18 bases. CDR3 sequence (DNA): TGCGCCAGCAGCCAAGATTGGAGTACGGCCTCGCGGACCCAGTACTTC. Protein: CASSQDWSTASRTQYF.

This sequence joins TRBV10-3 and TRBJ2-5; D may be TRBD2 (5 bases). The CDR3 contains 16 residues. V dropped 6 bases and J dropped 4 bases, with 21 bases sitting between them. Germline CDR1 ENHRY, CDR2 SYGVKD. The CDR3 nucleotides read TGTGCCATCAGCTCACAACTAGTGTCGACGGGAGAGACCCAGTACTTC. Residues: CAISSQLVSTGETQYF.